This T cell receptor (beta chain) is from a study of blood T cell repertoires in COVID-19. Overall study: COVID-19 samples, acute and convalescent, were from the United States, Italy and Spain. PBMCs, B-cell-depleted T cells, or T cells were the source of the cDNA or gDNA that made up the material.

Per the original methods: Researchers report that nucleated cell counts were estimated from reference gene primer amplification. TCRdb's table, derived via immunoSEQ multiplex PCR, lists solely in-frame clones and lacks some. V, J and clone size are taken as reported in that table, and D and trimming were inferred from the DNA itself. The table includes 190,000 or so clones, around nine tenths detected once. The V end lost 2 bases, the J end lost 0 bases, and 11 bases lay between the germline ends. Germline V lookup: CDR1 LGHDT, CDR2 YNNKEL (reference sequence). The length of the CDR3 is 15 residues. This clone was seen a single time.

This chain joins TRBV3-1 (or the pseudogene TRBV3-2) and TRBJ2-7, with D tentatively TRBD1 (6 bases). Material for sequencing was peripheral blood. The origin of this receptor is a woman aged 18-30 years who had recovered from COVID-19. The CDR3 DNA is TGTGCCAGCAGCCAAAGGGACAAGAGCTCCTACGAGCAGTACGTC. Protein sequence: CASSQRDKSSYEQYV.